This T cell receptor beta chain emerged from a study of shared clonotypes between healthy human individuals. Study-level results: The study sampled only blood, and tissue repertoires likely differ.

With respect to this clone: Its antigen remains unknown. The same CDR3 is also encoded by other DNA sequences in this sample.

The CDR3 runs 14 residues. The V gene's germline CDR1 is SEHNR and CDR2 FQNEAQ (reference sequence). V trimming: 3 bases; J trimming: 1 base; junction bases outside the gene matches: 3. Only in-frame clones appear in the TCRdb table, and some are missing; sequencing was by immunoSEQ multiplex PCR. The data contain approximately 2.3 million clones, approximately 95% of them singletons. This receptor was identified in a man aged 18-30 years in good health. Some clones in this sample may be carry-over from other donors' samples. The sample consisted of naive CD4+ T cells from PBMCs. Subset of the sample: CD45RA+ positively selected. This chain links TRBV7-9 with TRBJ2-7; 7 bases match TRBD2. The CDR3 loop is CASSLLADSYEQYF. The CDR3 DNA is TGTGCCAGCAGCTTGCTAGCGGATTCCTACGAGCAGTACTTC.